The 21 T cell receptor beta chains presented below share a single source sample, sequenced in a study of blood T cell repertoires in COVID-19. The table came from immunoSEQ multiplex PCR; TCRdb's copy has only in-frame clones and leaves some out. The data hold around 100,000 clones, with roughly 89% observed a single time. The specimen was peripheral blood. Source of these receptors: a human donor in a cohort sampled during active COVID-19.

The genes are TRBV7-6 and TRBJ2-3; D call uncertain. Germline CDR1 and CDR2: SGHVS and FNYEAQ. V lost 2 bases and J 1 base, leaving 10 bases between the germline ends. The CDR3 spans 15 residues. CDR3 DNA: TGTGCCAGCAGCTTATCTGAGTTTCGCACAGATACGCAGTATTTT. Translating it yields CASSLSEFRTDTQYF.

This chain links TRBV2 with TRBJ2-1, with 7 positions matching TRBD1. Losses at the gene ends were 7 bases for V and 14 bases for J; bases not matched to a gene: 5. CDR1 and CDR2 from the germline V gene are SNHLY and FYNNEI. There are 10 residues in the CDR3. CDR3 in amino acids: CASKIGQEFF. Written as DNA, the CDR3 is TGTGCCAGCAAGATCGGACAGGAGTTCTTC.

The chain uses TRBV11-1 and TRBJ2-1; 14 nucleotides agree with TRBD2. V shed 5 bases and J 6 bases; nucleotides not matched to a gene: 6. CDR3 size: 16 residues. Germline-derived CDR1 and CDR2 are SGHAT and FQDESV (reference sequence). The CDR3 loop reads CASSPWTSGGLNEQFF. The CDR3 DNA sequence: TGTGCCAGCAGCCCTTGGACTAGCGGGGGGCTCAATGAGCAGTTCTTC.

The chain couples TRBV20-1 to TRBJ2-7; unclear D gene. There are 11 residues in the CDR3. Trimming shortened V by 3 bases and J by 8 bases, and 11 bases separated the two germline ends. Germline V gene data show CDR1 as DFQATT and CDR2 as SNEGSKA (reference sequence). The CDR3 loop is CSASTNFQQYF. The CDR3 bases are TGCAGTGCTAGTACCAACTTCCAGCAGTACTTC.

The chain's CDR3 is CSVRSSGNSYEQYF. The CDR3 nucleotides are TGCAGCGTCCGATCTTCAGGAAACTCCTACGAGCAGTACTTC. The chain is built from TRBV29-1 and TRBJ2-7; no clear D. CDR1 SQVTM and CDR2 ANQGSEA come from the germline V gene. Between the trimmed V and J ends, which lost 6 bases and 0 bases, there was a span of 15 bases. The CDR3 sequence is 14 residues long.

This chain joins TRBV14 and TRBJ1-1; unclear D gene. CDR1 and CDR2 from the germline V gene are SGHDN and FVKESK. Trimming cost V 2 bases and J 5 bases, with 12 bases left between them. The CDR3 length is 14 residues. CDR3 nucleotides: TGTGCCAGCAGCCAATTCAGTGGAGGTACTGAAGCTTTCTTT. Encoded protein: CASSQFSGGTEAFF.

This clone was seen more than once but under ten times. The chain has TRBV18 and TRBJ1-5; 10 nucleotides line up with TRBD1. J gave up 7 bases and V 5 bases, and 5 bases lay outside the gene matches. There are 14 residues in the CDR3. The germline V gene has CDR1 KGHSH and CDR2 LQKENI. The CDR3 loop is CASSETGGRQPQHF. The CDR3 nucleotides are TGTGCCAGCTCAGAGACAGGGGGCAGACAGCCCCAGCATTTT.

The chain has TRBV11-1 and TRBJ2-3; 7 bases align to TRBD1. The CDR3 runs to 12 residues. Per germline, CDR1 SGHAT and CDR2 FQDESV (reference sequence). Germline trimming cut 5 bases from V and 6 bases from J; bases unmatched to any gene: 2. The chain's CDR3 is CASSQGVDTQYF. CDR3 bases: TGTGCCAGCAGCCAGGGGGTCGATACGCAGTATTTT.

The chain combines TRBV7-8 with TRBJ1-1; 7 bases fit TRBD1. Looked up from germline, CDR1 is SGHVS and CDR2 is FQNEAQ. Trimming cost V 1 base and J 5 bases; bases outside gene matches: 7. This CDR3 has 15 amino acids. The CDR3 here is CASSLEPGGWTEAFF. CDR3 coding DNA: TGTGCCAGCAGCTTAGAACCAGGGGGGTGGACTGAAGCTTTCTTT.

V usage is TRBV12-5 and J usage is TRBJ2-5, with 14 nucleotides matching TRBD2. The V gene end was trimmed by 2 bases and the J gene end by 5 bases; junction bases not matched to a gene: 13. The CDR3 length is 19 residues. The germline gives CDR1 LGHNT, CDR2 FRNRAP. The CDR3 loop reads CASGLPRGLAGAWGETQYF. The CDR3 DNA is TGTGCTAGTGGTTTGCCACGGGGACTAGCGGGAGCGTGGGGGGAGACCCAGTACTTC.

This clone has just one count. The chain has TRBV4-3 and TRBJ2-1; D might be TRBD2 (5 bases). V lost 3 bases to trimming and J lost 8 bases, with 8 bases between them. Looked up from germline, CDR1 is LGHNA and CDR2 is YSLEER. This CDR3 region has 12 residues. CDR3 residues: CASSQDWDEQFF. DNA of the CDR3: TGCGCCAGCAGCCAGGACTGGGATGAGCAGTTCTTC.

This clone showed up just a few times. The CDR3 spells CASSLQLGTSRETQYF. The DNA for the CDR3 is TGTGCCAGCAGTTTGCAACTCGGGACTAGCAGGGAGACCCAGTACTTC. This chain connects TRBV5-4 to TRBJ2-5; 9 nucleotides match TRBD2. The CDR3 loop spans 16 amino acids. Germline values: CDR1 SGHNT, CDR2 YYREEE (reference sequence). Germline trimming cut 5 bases from V and 5 bases from J; bases unmatched to any gene: 13.

The chain combines TRBV5-1 with TRBJ2-7; D is unclear. The germline gives CDR1 SGHRS, CDR2 YFSETQ. The CDR3 runs to 13 residues. V lost 0 bases and J lost 7, with 11 bases in between. The DNA of the CDR3 is TGCGCCAGCAGCTTGGCCGCCGACGGGGAGCAGTACTTC. This translates into CASSLAADGEQYF.

CDR3 in amino acids: CASSSSWGHNTEAFF. The CDR3 DNA follows: TGTGCCAGCAGTTCATCATGGGGACATAACACTGAAGCTTTCTTT. The V gene is TRBV28, the J gene TRBJ1-1; D perhaps matches TRBD1 (6 bases). This CDR3 has 15 residues. Germline V gene data show CDR1 as MDHEN and CDR2 as SYDVKM. Trimming cost V 4 bases and J 2 bases, with 14 bases left between them.

The chain joins TRBV12-3 or TRBV12-4 to TRBJ1-1; maybe TRBD1 (6 bases). CDR3 length: 12 residues. Trimming cost V 2 bases and J 6 bases, with 7 bases left between them. The CDR3 is CASSLSGAEAFF. The CDR3 coding sequence is TGTGCCAGCAGTTTATCAGGGGCTGAAGCTTTCTTT.

The gene calls are TRBV6-5 and TRBJ1-2, with D unclear. This CDR3 has 13 amino acids. Germline lookup yields CDR1 MNHEY and CDR2 SVGAGI. V was trimmed by 7 bases and J by 4 bases, leaving 13 bases between them. The CDR3 bases are TGTGCCAGCACCGACACAGATTTCTATGGCTACACCTTC. This encodes CASTDTDFYGYTF.

This chain joins TRBV6-4 and TRBJ2-3, with a weak D call TRBD2 (5 bases). This CDR3 contains 17 residues. Germline V gene data show CDR1 as MRHNA and CDR2 as SNTAGT. Between the trimmed V and J ends, which lost 6 bases and 0 bases, there was a span of 19 bases. The CDR3 here is CASSPWPQRTSTDTQYF. The CDR3 region has the DNA TGTGCCAGCAGCCCCTGGCCCCAGCGGACTAGCACAGATACGCAGTATTTT.

The chain carries TRBV5-6 and TRBJ2-7; 8 positions match TRBD1. Germline loops: CDR1 SGHDT, CDR2 YYEEEE. This CDR3 contains 14 residues. Trimming took 4 bases from V and 5 from J; bases not matched to a gene: 8. The CDR3 is CASSQLPTGDEQYF. For the CDR3, the DNA is TGTGCCAGCAGCCAGCTCCCGACAGGGGACGAGCAGTACTTC.

This chain joins TRBV9 and TRBJ1-1; perhaps TRBD1 as D (6 bases). Germline V gives CDR1 SGDLS, CDR2 YYNGEE. This CDR3 is 14 amino acids long. The V end was cut by 4 bases, the J end by 4 bases, with 14 bases between. CDR3 sequence reads: CASSSNREGTEAFF. The DNA for the CDR3 is TGTGCCAGCAGCTCCAACAGGGAAGGCACTGAAGCTTTCTTT.

Concerning this clone: The same CDR3 also results from other DNA sequences found in this sample. V gene TRBV5-1 combines with J gene TRBJ1-2; possibly TRBD1 for D (5 bases). CDR3 length equals 14 residues. Germline CDR1 reads SGHRS; CDR2 reads YFSETQ. V shed 0 bases and J shed 2 bases, with 8 bases lying between them. The CDR3, as DNA: TGCGCCAGCAGCTTGGGAGACAGCAACTATGGCTACACCTTC. Translating gives CASSLGDSNYGYTF.

In its sample, this clone was seen once. The genes are TRBV7-6 and TRBJ1-3, with 7 bases matching TRBD1. There are 15 residues in the CDR3. With V trimmed by 5 bases and J by 4 bases, 8 bases remained unmatched. Germline-derived CDR1 and CDR2 are SGHVS and FNYEAQ. CDR3 DNA sequence: TGTGCCAGCAGCCAGGGGGTAGGGGCCGGAAACACCATATATTTT. Protein product: CASSQGVGAGNTIYF.